The next 8 T cell receptor beta chains were all read from a single sample in a study of CDR3 diversity in severe acne. TCRdb processed the PCR reads anew with MiXCR; each CDR3 protein has one entry. The data hold tens of thousands of distinct CDR3 sequences, with 45% to 65% observed a single time. The sample taken for sequencing was blood. The origin of the receptors is a male donor in good health, without acne.

In this sample, this clonotype turned up many times. The rearrangement links TRBV12-3 or TRBV12-4 to TRBJ2-3, with D hard to call. This CDR3 is 14 amino acids long. Trimming took off 1 base at V and 4 bases at J, with 9 bases between the two ends. CDR3 in amino acids: CASSLGQIPDTQYF. DNA of the CDR3: TGTGCCAGCAGTTTAGGGCAAATCCCAGATACGCAGTATTTT.

This clonotype has at least ten counts. The chain employs TRBV28 and TRBJ1-6, with D hard to call. Trimming left V 2 bases short and J 3 bases short, with 11 bases between. The germline gives CDR1 MDHEN, CDR2 SYDVKM. The CDR3 loop spans 16 amino acids. The CDR3 loop is CASSLNSPSYNSPLHF. The DNA of the CDR3 is TGTGCCAGCAGTTTAAATAGTCCCAGCTATAATTCACCCCTCCACTTT.

This clonotype showed up many times. The chain is built from TRBV6-5 and TRBJ2-7, with 14 bases lining up with TRBD2. The CDR3 is made up of 17 amino acids. V gave up 0 bases and J gave up 1 base; unmatched junction bases: 2. Germline-derived CDR1 and CDR2 are MNHEY and SVGAGI. This chain's CDR3 is CASSYSGLAGDSYEQYF. The CDR3 nucleotides are TGTGCCAGCAGTTACTCGGGACTAGCGGGGGATTCCTACGAGCAGTACTTC.

For this clonotype: One junction end disagrees with the germline gene, perhaps due to a read error. This rearrangement joins TRBV5-1 to TRBJ2-7; 8 bases are shared with TRBD1. The CDR3 length is 13 residues. CDR1 and CDR2 from the germline V gene are SGHRS and YFSETQ. The CDR3 nucleotides read TGTGCCAGCAGCCTACAGGGGGTGTACGAGCAGTACTTC. This sequence encodes CASSLQGVYEQYF.

This clonotype has at least ten counts. The chain joins TRBV12-3 or TRBV12-4 to TRBJ2-7; 12 bases fit TRBD2. V was clipped by 5 bases and J by 2 bases; unmatched bases: 7. The CDR3 contains 16 residues. CDR3 sequence reads: CASSGGTSGRAYEQYF. The CDR3 nucleotides read TGTGCCAGCAGTGGGGGGACTAGCGGGCGGGCCTACGAGCAGTACTTC.

This clonotype appeared a few times. This chain connects TRBV4-2 to TRBJ2-3; perhaps TRBD2 as D (7 bases). Trimming cost V 1 base and J 1 base, with 18 bases left between them. The CDR3 covers 18 residues. Germline V gene sequence: CDR1 LGHNA, CDR2 YNFKEQ. DNA for the CDR3: TGTGCCAGCAGCCAAGTGGGGGGGGGCGCGATGGGCACAGATACGCAGTATTTT. Its protein is CASSQVGGGAMGTDTQYF.

The chain recombines TRBV6-5 with TRBJ2-7; TRBD2 agrees at 9 bases. Germline CDR1 reads MNHEY; CDR2 reads SVGAGI. CDR3 size: 15 residues. Trimming at V came to 8 bases and at J to 4 bases, leaving 12 bases not matched to a gene. As DNA, the CDR3 is TGTGCCAGCGGGCGGGGGGGGACCGGGGAGTACGAGCAGTACTTC. This gives the protein CASGRGGTGEYEQYF.

The chain joins TRBV12-5 to TRBJ1-5, with D tentatively TRBD1 (5 bases). Trimming took 2 bases from V and 7 from J, leaving 9 bases between them. The CDR3 loop spans 13 amino acids. Per germline, CDR1 LGHNT and CDR2 FRNRAP. Here the CDR3 reads CASGLSGDQPQHF. In nucleotides, the CDR3 is TGTGCTAGTGGTTTGAGCGGGGACCAGCCCCAGCATTTT. Variable domain in full (rest from reference TRBV12-5 and TRBJ1-5): DARVTQTPRHKVTEMGQEVTMRCQPILGHNTVFWYRQTMMQGLELLAYFRNRAPLDDSGMPKDRFSAEMPDATLATLKIQPSEPRDSAVYFCASGLSGDQPQHFGDGTRLSIL.